Included here is one TCR beta chain sequence, with context. Original analysis: Cell counts per sample came from amplifying reference gene primers. Method: immunoSEQ multiplex PCR; TCRdb's copy keeps in-frame clones and lacks some. Clonal size and the V and J genes are those of that table, whereas D and trimming came from the DNA. The table includes 150,000 or so clones, around 80% detected once. The entry originates in a study of blood T cell repertoires in COVID-19. About the study: Sites in the United States, Italy and Spain provided acute and convalescent COVID-19 samples. T cells, B-cell-depleted T cells, or PBMCs provided the cDNA or gDNA that served as material.

The CDR3 spans 14 residues. V lost 2 bases, J lost 2 bases, and 9 bases lay in between. Germline V gene data show CDR1 as MNHNS and CDR2 as SASEGT. The TCR was taken from a woman of 80 years or more with active or convalescent COVID-19. The gene calls are TRBV6-1 and TRBJ1-2; D is undetermined. The material sequenced was peripheral blood. The CDR3 here is CASSERVRNYGYTF. CDR3 nucleotide sequence: TGTGCCAGCAGTGAACGAGTGCGGAACTATGGCTACACCTTC.